Listed below are T cell receptor beta chains from one sample, sequenced in a study of blood T cell repertoires in COVID-19. Method: immunoSEQ multiplex PCR; TCRdb's copy keeps in-frame clones and lacks some. The repertoire has some 360,000 clones, approximately 89% of them found once; the top ten carry about 2.1%. The sequenced sample was peripheral blood. These receptor sequences come from a woman aged 55-75 years with COVID-19, enrolled during active disease. Each CDR3 is given with its conserved first and last residue. The order of the fields is J gene, D gene, V gene, CDR3 DNA, CDR3 protein. A D gene is named only where the DNA matches it firmly.

>TRBJ2-1|.|TRBV4-2
TGTGCCAGCAGCCAGCAGGTTAGCTCCTACAATGAGCAGTTCTTC
CASSQQVSSYNEQFF
>TRBJ1-2|TRBD1|TRBV9
TGTGCCAGCAGCGATAGGCCAGGGGGTGGCTATGGCTACACCTTC
CASSDRPGGGYGYTF
>TRBJ1-1|.|TRBV18
TGTGCCAGCTCAAAGCCGGACAGACTCGGCACTGAAGCTTTCTTT
CASSKPDRLGTEAFF
>TRBJ1-2|.|TRBV7-9
TGTGCCAGCATCGTAAGCCCCAGGGGAAGTGTATACTTC
CASIVSPRGSVYF
>TRBJ1-1|TRBD1|TRBV9
TGTGCCAGCAGCGGTACAGGGGTCATGGTGACTGAAGCTTTCTTT
CASSGTGVMVTEAFF
>TRBJ2-7|.|TRBV18
TGTGCCAGCTCAGGTGTACAGGGCCTTGCCTACGAGCAGTACTTC
CASSGVQGLAYEQYF
>TRBJ2-5|.|TRBV18
TGTGCCAGCTCACCATCCGGAGAGACCCAGTACTTC
CASSPSGETQYF
>TRBJ2-7|TRBD2|TRBV6-6
TGTGCCAGCAGTTACTCGGCGGGGGGACCCTACGAGCAGTACTTC
CASSYSAGGPYEQYF
>TRBJ2-1|.|TRBV6-5
TGTGCCAGCAGTTACCGGGACACCAATGAGCAGTTCTTC
CASSYRDTNEQFF
>TRBJ1-2|.|TRBV2
TGTGCCAGCAGTGAATCGGCGGGCTATGGCTACACCTTC
CASSESAGYGYTF
>TRBJ1-2|.|TRBV9
TGTGCCAGCAGCGTAGGTAGAGACACGGAGGTCTATGGCTACACCTTC
CASSVGRDTEVYGYTF